The next 16 T cell receptor beta chains were all read from a single sample in a study of cytomegalovirus exposure and HLA in healthy donors. Both 60 Vbeta primers and 13 Jbeta primers went into the PCR. This table comes from immunoSEQ multiplex PCR, and its TCRdb copy is limited to in-frame clones, with some not included. Here the sample spans around 140,000 clones, approximately 80% being singletons. The specimen sequenced was PBMCs. These TCRs come from a male donor in good health and CMV-seropositive.

The chain joins TRBV2 to TRBJ2-7; 7 bases are shared with TRBD1. V lost 3 bases, J lost 3 bases, and 2 bases stayed unmatched. Germline lookup yields CDR1 SNHLY and CDR2 FYNNEI. The CDR3 is made up of 13 amino acids. The CDR3 is CASSETGFYEQYF. CDR3 nucleotide sequence: TGTGCCAGCAGTGAGACAGGGTTCTACGAGCAGTACTTC.

The gene calls are TRBV4-2 and TRBJ2-5; 13 bases align to TRBD2. The length of the CDR3 is 17 residues. The V gene end was trimmed by 1 base and the J gene end by 5 bases; junction bases not matched to a gene: 7. Germline CDR1 is LGHNA and CDR2 is YNFKEQ. The CDR3 region has the DNA TGTGCCAGCAGCCAAGGACTAGCGGGGGGCCCGAGTGAGACCCAGTACTTC. Its translation: CASSQGLAGGPSETQYF.

The chain couples TRBV19 to TRBJ1-2; 7 nucleotides match TRBD1. Germline values: CDR1 LNHDA, CDR2 SQIVND (reference sequence). The V and J ends lost 9 bases and 4 bases, in that order; junction bases with no gene match: 8. The CDR3 sequence is 13 residues long. The DNA of the CDR3 is TGTGCCAGCGCACAGGGGTTCGGCTATGGCTACACCTTC. It is translated as CASAQGFGYGYTF.

This rearrangement joins TRBV7-3 to TRBJ2-1, with 7 bases fitting TRBD1. The CDR3 consists of 15 residues. Germline CDR1 is SGHTA and CDR2 is FQGTGA. J was trimmed by 2 bases and V by 3 bases; bases with no gene match: 4. The CDR3 reads CASSFGDRTYNEQFF. The CDR3, as DNA: TGTGCCAGCAGCTTCGGGGACAGAACCTACAATGAGCAGTTCTTC.

The chain uses TRBV27 and TRBJ1-5; D is perhaps TRBD1 (5 bases). Germline V gives CDR1 MNHEY, CDR2 SMNVEV (reference sequence). The V and J ends lost 5 bases and 0 bases respectively, with 14 bases between them. CDR3 size: 16 residues. The CDR3 sequence is CASSPTTAYSNQPQHF. CDR3 nucleotide sequence: TGTGCCAGCAGTCCCACGACAGCTTATAGCAATCAGCCCCAGCATTTT.

The table lists this clone with a count of one. The chain has TRBV6-5 and TRBJ2-5; 10 bases are a match to TRBD2. The J call may be wrong; the DNA end is better matched by TRBJ2-7. Germline V CDR1 and CDR2: MNHEY, SVGAGI. This CDR3 comprises 15 residues. The CDR3 is CASSPTVAGGHEQYF. Written as DNA, the CDR3 is TGTGCCAGCAGCCCCACGGTAGCGGGGGGCCACGAGCAGTACTTC.

CDR3 in amino acids: CASSLVTGGEQYF. The CDR3, as DNA: TGCGCCAGCAGCTTGGTGACAGGGGGCGAGCAGTACTTC. The rearrangement links TRBV5-1 to TRBJ2-7, with TRBD1 matching 9 bases. The CDR3 extends over 13 amino acids. With V trimmed by 0 bases and J by 6 bases, 1 base remained unmatched. Germline CDR1 and CDR2: SGHRS and YFSETQ.

CDR3 DNA: TGCGCCAGCAGCTGGGGGACAGCTAACTATGGCTACACCTTC. As protein: CASSWGTANYGYTF. The chain links TRBV5-1 to TRBJ1-2; 7 bases fit TRBD1. The germline V gene has CDR1 SGHRS and CDR2 YFSETQ. The V gene end was trimmed by 3 bases and the J gene end by 0 bases; junction bases not matched to a gene: 2. CDR3 length: 14 amino acids.

This clone was detected ten times or more. The chain links TRBV6-1 to TRBJ1-6; TRBD1 agrees at 9 bases. The ends lost 1 base at V and 9 bases at J; junction bases unmatched: 1. CDR3 length: 14 amino acids. Per germline, CDR1 MNHNS and CDR2 SASEGT. The CDR3 nucleotides are TGTGCCAGCAGTGAAGGACAGGGGGTTTCACCCCTCCACTTT. Its protein is CASSEGQGVSPLHF.

The chain combines TRBV7-6 with TRBJ2-7, with 8 positions matching TRBD1. The germline V gene has CDR1 SGHVS and CDR2 FNYEAQ. The CDR3 has 14 amino acids. V was pared by 1 base and J by 2 bases, with 1 base of the junction left unmatched. This CDR3 is CASSLEQGAYEQYF. The CDR3 DNA is TGTGCCAGCAGCTTAGAACAGGGGGCCTACGAGCAGTACTTC. Full variable domain (rest looked up from reference TRBV7-6 and TRBJ2-7): GAGVSQSPRYKVTKRGQDVALRCDPISGHVSLYWYRQALGQGPEFLTYFNYEAQQDKSGLPNDRFSAERPEGSISTLTIQRTEQRDSAMYRCASSLEQGAYEQYFGPGTRLTVT.

V is TRBV28 and J is TRBJ2-5; TRBD2 matches at 14 bases. V trimming: 7 bases; J trimming: 11 bases; junction bases outside the gene matches: 6. Per germline, CDR1 MDHEN and CDR2 SYDVKM. The CDR3 spans 13 residues. The CDR3 DNA follows: TGTGCCAGCACTCCGGGACTAGCGGGAGAGCAGTACTTC. This gives the protein CASTPGLAGEQYF.

The rearrangement joins TRBV28 to TRBJ1-1; 8 bases match TRBD1. Germline V lookup: CDR1 MDHEN, CDR2 SYDVKM. The CDR3 covers 14 residues. The V segment lost 6 bases and the J segment 7 bases; nucleotides outside the gene matches: 10. In DNA form, the CDR3 reads TGTGCCAGCAGCCTCTCGACAGGGGAGGATGAAGCTTTCTTT. It is translated as CASSLSTGEDEAFF.

V is TRBV18 and J is TRBJ2-7; D not resolved. Germline lookup yields CDR1 KGHSH and CDR2 LQKENI. V gave up 3 bases and J gave up 0 bases, with 9 bases separating them. The CDR3 extends over 14 amino acids. Here the CDR3 DNA reads TGTGCCAGCTCACCCCGGCCAGGCTCCTACGAGCAGTACTTC. It encodes CASSPRPGSYEQYF.

V is TRBV27 and J is TRBJ1-1; a weak D match, TRBD1 (5 bases). V dropped 6 bases and J dropped 2 bases, with 16 bases sitting between them. Germline CDR1 MNHEY, CDR2 SMNVEV (reference sequence). CDR3 length equals 15 residues. For the CDR3, the DNA is TGTGCCAGCAGCTTCGATAGGACACTAAACACTGAAGCTTTCTTT. This gives the protein CASSFDRTLNTEAFF.

J is TRBJ2-5 and V is TRBV6-6, with 8 positions matching TRBD2. The CDR3 has 13 amino acids. With V trimmed by 5 bases and J by 3 bases, 2 bases remained unmatched. Germline V gene data show CDR1 as MNHNY and CDR2 as SVGAGI (reference sequence). The CDR3 loop reads CASSGRGEETQYF. CDR3 coding DNA: TGTGCCAGCAGTGGGCGGGGGGAAGAGACCCAGTACTTC.

This chain connects TRBV6-6 to TRBJ1-2; 10 nucleotides agree with TRBD1. V dropped 10 bases and J dropped 1; count of bases not matched to a gene: 3. CDR3 length: 13 residues. CDR1 and CDR2 (germline): MNHNY, SVGAGI (reference sequence). CDR3 nucleotides: TGTGCCACCGGGGACAGGGGTAACTATGGCTACACCTTC. It specifies CATGDRGNYGYTF.